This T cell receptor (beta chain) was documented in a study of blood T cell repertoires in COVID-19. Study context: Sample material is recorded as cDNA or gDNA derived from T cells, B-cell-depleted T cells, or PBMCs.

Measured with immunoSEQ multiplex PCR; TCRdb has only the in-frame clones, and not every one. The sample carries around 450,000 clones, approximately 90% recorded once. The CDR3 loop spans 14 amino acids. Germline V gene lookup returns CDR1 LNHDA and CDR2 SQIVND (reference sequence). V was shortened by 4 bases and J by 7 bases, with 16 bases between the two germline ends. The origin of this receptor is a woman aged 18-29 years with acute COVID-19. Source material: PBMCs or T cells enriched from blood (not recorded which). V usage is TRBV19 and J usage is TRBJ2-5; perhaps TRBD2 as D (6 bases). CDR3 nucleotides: TGTGCCAGTAGTAGCGGTGGCCTGCGGGGGACCCAGTACTTC. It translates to CASSSGGLRGTQYF. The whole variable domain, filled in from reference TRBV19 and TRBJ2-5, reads DGGITQSPKYLFRKEGQNVTLSCEQNLNHDAMYWYRQDPGQGLRLIYYSQIVNDFQKGDIAEGYSVSREKKESFPLTVTSAQKNPTAFYLCASSSGGLRGTQYFGPGTRLLVL.